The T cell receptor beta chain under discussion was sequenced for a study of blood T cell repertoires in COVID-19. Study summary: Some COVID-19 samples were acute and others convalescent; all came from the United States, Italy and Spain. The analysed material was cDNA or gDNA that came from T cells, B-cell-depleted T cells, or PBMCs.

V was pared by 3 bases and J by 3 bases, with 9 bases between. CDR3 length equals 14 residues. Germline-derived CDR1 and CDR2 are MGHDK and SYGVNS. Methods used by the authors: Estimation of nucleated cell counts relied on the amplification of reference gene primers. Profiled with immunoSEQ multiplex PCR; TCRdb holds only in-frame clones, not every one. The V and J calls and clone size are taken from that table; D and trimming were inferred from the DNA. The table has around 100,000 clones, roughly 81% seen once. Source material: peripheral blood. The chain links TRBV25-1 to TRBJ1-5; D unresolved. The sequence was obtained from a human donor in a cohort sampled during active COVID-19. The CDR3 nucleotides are TGTGCCAGCAGTGACCCCCAGGACAATCAGCCCCAGCATTTT. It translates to CASSDPQDNQPQHF.